This TCR beta chain was profiled in a study of T cell repertoires in cytomegalovirus infection. Turning to the study itself: Public signatures in TCR beta pointed to CMV infection and matching HLA type.

The V gene end was trimmed by 0 bases and the J gene end by 0 bases; junction bases not matched to a gene: 5. In germline, CDR1 is MGHRA, CDR2 YSYEKL. The CDR3 length is 18 residues. A single record per CDR3 protein comes from TCRdb applying MiXCR to the reads. This sample has 740,000 or so distinct CDR3 sequences, with about a third found just once. This clonotype originated in a human donor in good health (CMV status not recorded). Some clones in this sample may be carry-over from other donors' samples. This sequence joins TRBV4-1 and TRBJ1-6; TRBD1 aligns across 7 bases. Sequences were obtained from PBMCs. For the CDR3, the DNA is TGCGCCAGCAGCCAAGATCCCCAGGGGGACTCCTATAATTCACCCCTCCACTTT. Encoded protein: CASSQDPQGDSYNSPLHF.